This T cell receptor (beta chain) was retrieved from a study of T cell repertoires in aging, cancer and after chemotherapy. Study details: Donors were grouped into six age bands spanning 30 or younger through 70 or older. Study results and limitations: Rebound thymic output was suggested by rising median generation probability during chemotherapy in each cancer cohort.

V was shortened by 0 bases and J by 7 bases, with 15 bases between the two germline ends. This CDR3 is 15 amino acids long. In germline, CDR1 is DFQATT, CDR2 SNEGSKA (reference sequence). Multiplex touch-down PCR with TRB-A/B primers amplified rearranged V-D-J TRB sequences. TCRdb reprocessed the multiplex PCR reads via MiXCR and lists one record per CDR3 protein. This table has around 12,000 distinct CDR3 sequences, about 20% appearing once. TCR beta rearrangements were amplified from peripheral blood genomic DNA. This clonotype was observed at least ten times. Antigen specificity is unknown. The TCR was taken from a human donor in good health. Source material: blood. The rearrangement joins TRBV20-1 to TRBJ1-4, with a tentative D call TRBD1 (5 bases). CDR3 sequence reads: CSARDEGRGFEKLFF. CDR3 coding DNA: TGCAGTGCTAGAGATGAAGGGAGGGGATTTGAAAAACTGTTTTTT.